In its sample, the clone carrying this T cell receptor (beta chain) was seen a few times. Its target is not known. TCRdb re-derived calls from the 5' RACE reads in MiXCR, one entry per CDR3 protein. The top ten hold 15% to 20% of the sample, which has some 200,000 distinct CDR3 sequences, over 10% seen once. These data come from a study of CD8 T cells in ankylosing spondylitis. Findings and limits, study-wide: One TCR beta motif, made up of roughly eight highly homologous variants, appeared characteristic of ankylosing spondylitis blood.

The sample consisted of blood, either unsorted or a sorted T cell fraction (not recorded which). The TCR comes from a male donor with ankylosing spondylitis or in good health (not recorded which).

CDR3 protein: CASSRRDPLPNEQFF. Here the CDR3 DNA reads TGTGCCAGCTCACGGCGGGACCCACTACCCAATGAGCAGTTCTTC. The gene calls are TRBV18 and TRBJ2-1; D perhaps matches TRBD2 (6 bases). V was pared by 4 bases and J by 6 bases, with 16 bases between. The CDR3 has 15 residues. Germline lookup yields CDR1 KGHSH and CDR2 LQKENI.